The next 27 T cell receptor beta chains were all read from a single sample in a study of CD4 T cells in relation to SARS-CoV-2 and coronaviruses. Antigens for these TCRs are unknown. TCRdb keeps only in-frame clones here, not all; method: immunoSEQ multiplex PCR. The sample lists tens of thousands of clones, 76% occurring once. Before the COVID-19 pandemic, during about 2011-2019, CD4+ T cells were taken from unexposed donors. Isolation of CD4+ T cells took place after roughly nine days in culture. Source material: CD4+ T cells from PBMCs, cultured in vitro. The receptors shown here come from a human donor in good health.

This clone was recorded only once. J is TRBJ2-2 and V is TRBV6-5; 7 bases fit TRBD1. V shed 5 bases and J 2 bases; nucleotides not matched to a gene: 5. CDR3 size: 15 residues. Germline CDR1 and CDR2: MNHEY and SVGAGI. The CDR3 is CASSPGTVNTGELFF. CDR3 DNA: TGTGCCAGCAGTCCTGGGACAGTAAACACCGGGGAGCTGTTTTTT.

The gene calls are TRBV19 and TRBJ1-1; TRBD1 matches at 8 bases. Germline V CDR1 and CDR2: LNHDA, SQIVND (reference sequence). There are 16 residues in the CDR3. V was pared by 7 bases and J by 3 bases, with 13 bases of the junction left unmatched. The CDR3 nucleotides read TGTGCCAGTATGTCAGGGGGCGCAGGTTTTCACACTGAAGCTTTCTTT. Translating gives CASMSGGAGFHTEAFF.

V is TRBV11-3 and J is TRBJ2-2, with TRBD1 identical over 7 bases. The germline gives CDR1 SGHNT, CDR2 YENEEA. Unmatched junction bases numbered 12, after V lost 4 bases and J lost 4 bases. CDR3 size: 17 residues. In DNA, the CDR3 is TGTGCCAGCAGCTCCTGGACAGGCCTTTTGGGCACCGGGGAGCTGTTTTTT. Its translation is CASSSWTGLLGTGELFF. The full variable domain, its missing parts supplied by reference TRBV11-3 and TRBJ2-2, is EAGVVQSPRYKIIEKKQPVAFWCNPISGHNTLYWYLQNLGQGPELLIRYENEEAVDDSQLPKDRFSAERLKGVDSTLKIQPAELGDSAVYLCASSSWTGLLGTGELFFGEGSRLTVL.

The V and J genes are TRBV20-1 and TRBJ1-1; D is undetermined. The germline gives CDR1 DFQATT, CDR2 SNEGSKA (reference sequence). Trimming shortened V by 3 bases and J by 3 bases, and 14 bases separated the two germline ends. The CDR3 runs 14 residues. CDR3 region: CSASDQVGYTEAFF. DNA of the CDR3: TGCAGTGCTAGTGATCAGGTCGGGTACACTGAAGCTTTCTTT.

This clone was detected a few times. CDR3 sequence reads: CAIRDSSYEQYF. In DNA, the CDR3 is TGTGCCATCAGGGACAGCTCCTACGAGCAGTACTTC. The chain has TRBV10-3 and TRBJ2-7, with D possibly TRBD1 on 6 matching bases. Trimming stripped 6 bases from V and 0 bases from J, with 6 bases between. CDR1 ENHRY and CDR2 SYGVKD come from the germline V gene. The CDR3 extends over 12 amino acids.

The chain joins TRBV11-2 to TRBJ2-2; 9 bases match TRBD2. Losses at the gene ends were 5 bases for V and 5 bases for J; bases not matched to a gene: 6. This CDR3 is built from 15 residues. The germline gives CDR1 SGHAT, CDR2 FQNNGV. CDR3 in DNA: TGTGCCAGCAGCCTTAGCGGGAGACGAACCGGGGAGCTGTTTTTT. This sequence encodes CASSLSGRRTGELFF.

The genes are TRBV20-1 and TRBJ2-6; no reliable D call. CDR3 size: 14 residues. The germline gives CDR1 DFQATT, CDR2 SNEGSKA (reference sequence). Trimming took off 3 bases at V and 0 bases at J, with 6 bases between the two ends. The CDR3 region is CSASVVSGANVLTF. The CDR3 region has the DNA TGCAGTGCTAGTGTAGTCTCTGGGGCCAACGTCCTGACTTTC.

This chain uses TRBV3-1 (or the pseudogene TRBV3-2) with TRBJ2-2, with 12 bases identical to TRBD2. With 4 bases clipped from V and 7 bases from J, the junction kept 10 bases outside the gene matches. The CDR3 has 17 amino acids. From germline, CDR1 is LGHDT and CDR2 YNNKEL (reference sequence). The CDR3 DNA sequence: TGTGCCAGCAGCCGACTAGCGGGAGCCCGATCGAGCGGGGAGCTGTTTTTT. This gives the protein CASSRLAGARSSGELFF.

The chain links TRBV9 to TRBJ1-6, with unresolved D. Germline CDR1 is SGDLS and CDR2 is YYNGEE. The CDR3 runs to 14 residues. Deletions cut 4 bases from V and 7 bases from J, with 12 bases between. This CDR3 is CASSLEGENSPLHF. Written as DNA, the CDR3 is TGTGCCAGCAGCCTCGAGGGAGAGAATTCACCCCTCCACTTT.

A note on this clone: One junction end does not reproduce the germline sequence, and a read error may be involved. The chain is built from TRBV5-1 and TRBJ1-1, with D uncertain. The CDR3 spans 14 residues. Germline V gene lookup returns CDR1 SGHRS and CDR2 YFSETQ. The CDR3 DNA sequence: TGCGCCAGCAGTTTGGAGGGCGTCGGGACTGAAGCTTTCTTT. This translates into CASSLEGVGTEAFF.

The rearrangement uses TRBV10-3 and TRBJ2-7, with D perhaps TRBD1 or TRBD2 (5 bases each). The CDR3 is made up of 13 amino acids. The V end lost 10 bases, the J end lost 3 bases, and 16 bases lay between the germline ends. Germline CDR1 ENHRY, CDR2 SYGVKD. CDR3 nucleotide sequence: TGTGCCAGCAGGGACGGTCAGCGCTACGAGCAGTACTTC. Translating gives CASRDGQRYEQYF.

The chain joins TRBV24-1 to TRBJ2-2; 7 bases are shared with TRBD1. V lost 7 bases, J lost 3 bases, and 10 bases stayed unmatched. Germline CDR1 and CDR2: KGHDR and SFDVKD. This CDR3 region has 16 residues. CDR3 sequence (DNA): TGTGCCACCAGGGATAACAGGGGAAGGGACACCGGGGAGCTGTTTTTT. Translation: CATRDNRGRDTGELFF.

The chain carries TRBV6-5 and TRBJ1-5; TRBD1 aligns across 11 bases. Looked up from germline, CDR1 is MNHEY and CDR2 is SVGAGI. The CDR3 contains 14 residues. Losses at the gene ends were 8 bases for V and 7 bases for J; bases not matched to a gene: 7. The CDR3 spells CASCRTGGRQPQHF. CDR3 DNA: TGTGCCAGCTGCCGGACAGGGGGCCGGCAGCCCCAGCATTTT.

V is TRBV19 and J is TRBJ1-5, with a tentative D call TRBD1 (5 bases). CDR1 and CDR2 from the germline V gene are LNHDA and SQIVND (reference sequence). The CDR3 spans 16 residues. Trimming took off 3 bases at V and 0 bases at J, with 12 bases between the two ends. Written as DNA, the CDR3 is TGTGCCAGTAGTATCGCCGGGACCGGTAGCAATCAGCCCCAGCATTTT. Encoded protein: CASSIAGTGSNQPQHF.

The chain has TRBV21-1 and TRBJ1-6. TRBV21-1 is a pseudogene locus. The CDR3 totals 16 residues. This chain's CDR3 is CASSKVSQGRNSPLHF. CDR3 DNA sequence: TGTGCCAGCAGCAAAGTATCTCAGGGGAGGAATTCACCCCTCCACTTT.

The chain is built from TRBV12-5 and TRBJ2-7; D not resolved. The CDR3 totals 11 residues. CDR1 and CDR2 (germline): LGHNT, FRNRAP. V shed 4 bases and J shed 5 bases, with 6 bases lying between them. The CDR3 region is CASGSYNEQYF. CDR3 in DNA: TGTGCTAGTGGTTCCTACAACGAGCAGTACTTC.

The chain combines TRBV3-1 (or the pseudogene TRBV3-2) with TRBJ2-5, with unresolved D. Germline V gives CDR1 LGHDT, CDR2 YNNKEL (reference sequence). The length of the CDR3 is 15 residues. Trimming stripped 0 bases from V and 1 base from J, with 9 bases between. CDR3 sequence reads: CASSQDVGPQETQYF. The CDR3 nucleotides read TGTGCCAGCAGCCAAGATGTAGGGCCCCAAGAGACCCAGTACTTC.

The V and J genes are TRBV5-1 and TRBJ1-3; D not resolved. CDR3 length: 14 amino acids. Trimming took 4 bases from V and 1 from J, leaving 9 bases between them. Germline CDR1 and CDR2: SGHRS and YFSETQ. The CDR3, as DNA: TGCGCCAGCAGCCAAGGGAGTTCTGGAAACACCATATATTTT. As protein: CASSQGSSGNTIYF. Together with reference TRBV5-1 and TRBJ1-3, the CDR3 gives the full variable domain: KAGVTQTPRYLIKTRGQQVTLSCSPISGHRSVSWYQQTPGQGLQFLFEYFSETQRNKGNFPGRFSGRQFSNSRSEMNVSTLELGDSALYLCASSQGSSGNTIYFGEGSWLTVV.

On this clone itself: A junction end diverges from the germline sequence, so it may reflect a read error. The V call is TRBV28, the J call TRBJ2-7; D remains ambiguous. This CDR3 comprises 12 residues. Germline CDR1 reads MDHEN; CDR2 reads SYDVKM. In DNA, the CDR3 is TGTGCCAGCAGCCGGGTTGGGTTAGAGCTGTACTTC. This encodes CASSRVGLELYF.

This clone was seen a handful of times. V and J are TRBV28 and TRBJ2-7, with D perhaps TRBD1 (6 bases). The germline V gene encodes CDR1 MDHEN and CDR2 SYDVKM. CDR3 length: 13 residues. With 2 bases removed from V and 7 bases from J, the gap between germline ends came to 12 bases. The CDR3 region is CASSLNPGVEQYF. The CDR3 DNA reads TGTGCCAGCAGTTTAAATCCAGGGGTGGAGCAGTACTTC.

The CDR3 coding sequence is TGTGCCAGCAGCTTAGATGGCACTGAAGCTTTCTTT. Translated, it gives CASSLDGTEAFF. The rearrangement joins TRBV11-3 to TRBJ1-1; D unclear. Trimming removed 0 bases from V and 4 bases from J, with 3 bases in between. CDR1 is SGHNT and CDR2 is YENEEA in the germline V gene. The CDR3 runs to 12 residues.

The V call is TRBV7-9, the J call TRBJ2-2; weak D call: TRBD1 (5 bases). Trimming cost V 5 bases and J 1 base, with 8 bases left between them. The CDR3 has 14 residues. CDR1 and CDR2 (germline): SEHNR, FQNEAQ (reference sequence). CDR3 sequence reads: CASSPDRNTGELFF. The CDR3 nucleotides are TGTGCCAGCAGCCCCGACAGGAACACCGGGGAGCTGTTTTTT.

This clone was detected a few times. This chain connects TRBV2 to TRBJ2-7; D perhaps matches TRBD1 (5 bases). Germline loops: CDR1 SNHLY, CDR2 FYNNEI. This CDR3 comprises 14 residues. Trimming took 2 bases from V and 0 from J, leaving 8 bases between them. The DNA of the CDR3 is TGTGCCAGCAGTGAACACAGGAACTCCTACGAGCAGTACTTC. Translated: CASSEHRNSYEQYF. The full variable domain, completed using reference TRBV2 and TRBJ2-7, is EPEVTQTPSHQVTQMGQEVILRCVPISNHLYFYWYRQILGQKVEFLVSFYNNEISEKSEIFDDQFSVERPDGSNFTLKIRSTKLEDSAMYFCASSEHRNSYEQYFGPGTRLTVT.

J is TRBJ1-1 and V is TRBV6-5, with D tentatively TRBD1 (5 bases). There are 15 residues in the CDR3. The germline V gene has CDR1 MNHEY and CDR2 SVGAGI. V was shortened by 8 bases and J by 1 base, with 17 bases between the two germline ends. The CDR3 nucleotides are TGTGCCAGCTCCCTCCCTGGGGCCCGGAACACTGAAGCTTTCTTT. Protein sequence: CASSLPGARNTEAFF.

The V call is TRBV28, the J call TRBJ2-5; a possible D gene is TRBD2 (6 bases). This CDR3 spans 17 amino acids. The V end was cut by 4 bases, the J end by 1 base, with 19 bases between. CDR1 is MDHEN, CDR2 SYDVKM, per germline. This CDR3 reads CASSSPGPGRSQETQYF. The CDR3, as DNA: TGTGCCAGCAGTTCACCCGGGCCCGGGAGAAGCCAAGAGACCCAGTACTTC.

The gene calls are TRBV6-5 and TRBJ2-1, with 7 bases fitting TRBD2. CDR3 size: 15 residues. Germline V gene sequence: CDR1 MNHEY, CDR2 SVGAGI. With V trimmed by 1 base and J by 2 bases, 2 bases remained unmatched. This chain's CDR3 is CASSYLAGAYNEQFF. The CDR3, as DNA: TGTGCCAGCAGTTACTTGGCGGGAGCCTACAATGAGCAGTTCTTC.

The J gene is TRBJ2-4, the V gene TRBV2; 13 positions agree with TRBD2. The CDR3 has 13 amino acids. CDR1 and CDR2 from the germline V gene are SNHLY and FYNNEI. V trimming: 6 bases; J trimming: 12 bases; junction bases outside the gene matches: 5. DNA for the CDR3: TGTGCCAGCAGCGCCGGGACTAGCGGGGATCAGTACTTC. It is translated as CASSAGTSGDQYF.